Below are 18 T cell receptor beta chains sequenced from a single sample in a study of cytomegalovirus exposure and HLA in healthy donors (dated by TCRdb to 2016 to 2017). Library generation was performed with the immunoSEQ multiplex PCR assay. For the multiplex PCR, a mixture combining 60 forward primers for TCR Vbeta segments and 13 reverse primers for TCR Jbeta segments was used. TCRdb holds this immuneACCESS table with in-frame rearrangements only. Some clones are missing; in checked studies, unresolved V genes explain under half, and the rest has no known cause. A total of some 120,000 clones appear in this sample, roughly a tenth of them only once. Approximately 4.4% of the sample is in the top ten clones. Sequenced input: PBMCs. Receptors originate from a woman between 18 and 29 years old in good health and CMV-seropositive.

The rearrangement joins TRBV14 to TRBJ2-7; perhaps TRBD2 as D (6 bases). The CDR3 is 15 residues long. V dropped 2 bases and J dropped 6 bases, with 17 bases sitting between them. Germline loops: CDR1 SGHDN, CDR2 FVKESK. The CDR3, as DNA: TGTGCCAGCAGCCAAATAGGAGGGGTCTGGAGCGAGCAGTACTTC. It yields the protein CASSQIGGVWSEQYF.

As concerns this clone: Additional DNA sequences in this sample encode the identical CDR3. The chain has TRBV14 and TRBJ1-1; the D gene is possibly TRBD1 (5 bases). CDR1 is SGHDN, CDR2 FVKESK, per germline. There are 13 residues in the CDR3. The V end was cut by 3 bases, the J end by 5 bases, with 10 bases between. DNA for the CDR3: TGTGCCAGCAGCCAGTCAGGGAATACTGAAGCTTTCTTT. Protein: CASSQSGNTEAFF.

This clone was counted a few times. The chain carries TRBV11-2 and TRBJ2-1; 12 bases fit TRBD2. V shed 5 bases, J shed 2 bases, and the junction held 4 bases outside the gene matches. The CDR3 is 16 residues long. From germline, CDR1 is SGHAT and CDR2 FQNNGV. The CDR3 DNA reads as TGTGCCAGCAGCCCACGGACTAGCGGGACCTACAATGAGCAGTTCTTC. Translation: CASSPRTSGTYNEQFF.

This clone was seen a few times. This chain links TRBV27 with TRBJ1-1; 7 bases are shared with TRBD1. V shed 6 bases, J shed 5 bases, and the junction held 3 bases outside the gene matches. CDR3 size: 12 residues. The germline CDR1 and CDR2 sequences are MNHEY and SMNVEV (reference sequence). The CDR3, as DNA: TGTGCCAGCAGAGGGGGCCGAACTGAAGCTTTCTTT. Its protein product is CASRGGRTEAFF.

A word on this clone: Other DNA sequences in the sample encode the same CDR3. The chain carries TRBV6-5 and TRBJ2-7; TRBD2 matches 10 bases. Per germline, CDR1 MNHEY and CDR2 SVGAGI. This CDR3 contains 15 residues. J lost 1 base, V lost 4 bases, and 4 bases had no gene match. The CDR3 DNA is TGTGCCAGCAGTTCTAGCGGGAGAGGGTCCTACGAGCAGTACTTC. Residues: CASSSSGRGSYEQYF.

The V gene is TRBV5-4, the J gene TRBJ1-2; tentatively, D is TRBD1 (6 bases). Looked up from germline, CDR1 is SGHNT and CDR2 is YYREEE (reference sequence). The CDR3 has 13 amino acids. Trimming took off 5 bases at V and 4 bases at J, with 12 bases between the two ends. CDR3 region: CASRSAGAYGYTF. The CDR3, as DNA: TGTGCCAGCAGATCAGCAGGGGCCTATGGCTACACCTTC.

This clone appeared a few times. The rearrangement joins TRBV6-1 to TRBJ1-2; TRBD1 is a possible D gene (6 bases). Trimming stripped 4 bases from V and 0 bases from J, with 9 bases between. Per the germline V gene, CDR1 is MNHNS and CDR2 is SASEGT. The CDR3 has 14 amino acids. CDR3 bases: TGTGCCAGCAGTGCGGACAGATCTAACTATGGCTACACCTTC. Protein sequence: CASSADRSNYGYTF.

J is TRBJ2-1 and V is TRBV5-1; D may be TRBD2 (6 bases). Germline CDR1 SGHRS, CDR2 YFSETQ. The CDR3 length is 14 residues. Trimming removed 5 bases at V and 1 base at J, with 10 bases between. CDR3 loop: CASRLSGSYNEQFF. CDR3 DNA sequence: TGCGCCAGCAGACTTAGCGGATCCTACAATGAGCAGTTCTTC.

DNA for the CDR3: TGTGCGGGGGGGGGAGTGGAGCAGTTCTTC. Its protein is CAGGGVEQFF. The J gene is TRBJ2-1, the V gene TRBV7-9; 7 nucleotides align to TRBD2. The CDR3 runs to 10 residues. Per germline, CDR1 SEHNR and CDR2 FQNEAQ (reference sequence).

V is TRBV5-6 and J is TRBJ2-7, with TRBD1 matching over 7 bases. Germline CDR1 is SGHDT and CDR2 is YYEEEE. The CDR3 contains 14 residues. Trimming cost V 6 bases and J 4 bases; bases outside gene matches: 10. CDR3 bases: TGTGCCAGCACCATAGGGACAGTTGTTTACGAGCAGTACTTC. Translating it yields CASTIGTVVYEQYF.

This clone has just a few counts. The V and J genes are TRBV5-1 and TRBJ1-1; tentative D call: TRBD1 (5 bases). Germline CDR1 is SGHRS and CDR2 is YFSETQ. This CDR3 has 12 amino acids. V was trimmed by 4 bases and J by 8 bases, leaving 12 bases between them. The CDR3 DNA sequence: TGCGCCAGCAGCCCGGGACTCGCCGAAGCTTTCTTT. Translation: CASSPGLAEAFF.

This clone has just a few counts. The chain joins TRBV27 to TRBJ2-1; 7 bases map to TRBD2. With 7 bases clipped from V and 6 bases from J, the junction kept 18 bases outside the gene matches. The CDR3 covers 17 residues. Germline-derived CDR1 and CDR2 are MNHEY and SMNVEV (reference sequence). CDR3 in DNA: TGTGCCAGCACCTTTTCCCTACGGGAGGAAAACGCCAATGAGCAGTTCTTC. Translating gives CASTFSLREENANEQFF.

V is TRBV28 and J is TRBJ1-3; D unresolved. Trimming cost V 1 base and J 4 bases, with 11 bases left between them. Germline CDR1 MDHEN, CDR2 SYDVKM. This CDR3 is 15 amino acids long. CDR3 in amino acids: CASSLSGLSGNTIYF. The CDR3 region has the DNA TGTGCCAGCAGTTTATCAGGTTTATCCGGAAACACCATATATTTT.

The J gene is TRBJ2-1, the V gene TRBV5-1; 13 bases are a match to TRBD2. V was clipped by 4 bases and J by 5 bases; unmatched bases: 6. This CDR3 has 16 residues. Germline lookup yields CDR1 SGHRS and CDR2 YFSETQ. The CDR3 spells CASSPGGTSGDNEQFF. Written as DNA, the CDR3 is TGCGCCAGCAGCCCGGGGGGGACTAGCGGGGACAATGAGCAGTTCTTC.

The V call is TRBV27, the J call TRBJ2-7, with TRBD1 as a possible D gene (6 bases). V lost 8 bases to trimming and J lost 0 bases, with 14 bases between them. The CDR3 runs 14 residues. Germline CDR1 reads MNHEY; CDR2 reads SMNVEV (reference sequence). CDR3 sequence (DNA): TGTGCCAGCGGTCCGGGACACAGCTCCTACGAGCAGTACTTC. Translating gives CASGPGHSSYEQYF.

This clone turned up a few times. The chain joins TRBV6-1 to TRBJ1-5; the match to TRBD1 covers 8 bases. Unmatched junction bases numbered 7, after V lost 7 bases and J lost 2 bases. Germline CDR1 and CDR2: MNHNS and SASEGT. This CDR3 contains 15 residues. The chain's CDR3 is CASIFKGQGNQPQHF. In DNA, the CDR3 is TGTGCCAGCATATTCAAGGGACAGGGCAATCAGCCCCAGCATTTT.

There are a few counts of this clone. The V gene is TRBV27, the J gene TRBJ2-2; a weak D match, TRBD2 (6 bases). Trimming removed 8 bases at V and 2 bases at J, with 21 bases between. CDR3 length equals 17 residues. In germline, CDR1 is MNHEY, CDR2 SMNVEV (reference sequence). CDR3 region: CASQPFGGTPNTGELFF. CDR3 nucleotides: TGTGCCAGCCAACCTTTTGGGGGGACTCCAAACACCGGGGAGCTGTTTTTT.

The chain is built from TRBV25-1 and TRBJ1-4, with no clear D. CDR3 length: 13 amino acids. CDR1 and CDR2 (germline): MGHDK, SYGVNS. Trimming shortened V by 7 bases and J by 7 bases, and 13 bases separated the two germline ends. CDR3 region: CASKDREGEKLFF. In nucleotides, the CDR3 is TGTGCCAGCAAAGATAGGGAGGGTGAAAAACTGTTTTTT.